The clone carrying this T cell receptor (beta chain) has only a few counts. The data are from a study of blood T cell repertoires in COVID-19. At the level of the study: Some COVID-19 samples were acute and others convalescent; all came from the United States, Italy and Spain.

Per the original methods: For nucleated cells, counts were estimated from reference gene primer amplification. Profiling relied on immunoSEQ multiplex PCR, and the TCRdb table lists in-frame clones only, not all of them. Clone size and the V and J calls come from that table; the DNA yielded D and trimming. This table holds 150,000 to 160,000 clones, 83% found once. CDR1 and CDR2 (germline): KGHSH, LQKENI. The CDR3 contains 13 residues. The J segment lost 4 bases and the V segment lost 6 bases, leaving 4 bases of the junction unmatched. This sequence originates from a woman aged 55-70 years with COVID-19, enrolled during active disease. Sequencing input: peripheral blood. This chain joins TRBV18 and TRBJ1-1; 8 bases fit TRBD1. This CDR3 reads CASSDRVRTEAFF. The CDR3 nucleotides are TGTGCCAGCTCGGACAGGGTGCGCACTGAAGCTTTCTTT. Based on the CDR3 plus reference TRBV18 and TRBJ1-1, the full variable domain is NAGVMQNPRHLVRRRGQEARLRCSPMKGHSHVYWYRQLPEEGLKFMVYLQKENIIDESGMPKERFSAEFPKEGPSILRIQQVVRGDSAAYFCASSDRVRTEAFFGQGTRLTVV.